What follows are 7 T cell receptor beta chains derived from one specimen sequenced in a study of identical twins. TCRdb reanalysed the 5' RACE reads using MiXCR and keeps one entry per CDR3 protein. The data show 430,000 or so distinct CDR3 sequences, with approximately 24% seen just once and just under 3% held by the top ten. These sequences were also reported in another study, on T cells expressing NK-cell markers.

Sequenced sample: CD4+ T cells sorted from blood. Receptors originate from a woman in her late teens or twenties in good health.

In its sample, this clonotype was seen many times. The V gene is TRBV7-2, the J gene TRBJ1-4, with D hard to call. The germline V gene encodes CDR1 SGHTA and CDR2 FQGNSA. This CDR3 has 12 amino acids. V lost 6 bases and J 5 bases, leaving 7 bases between the germline ends. The CDR3 protein is CASSARNEKLFF. CDR3 in DNA: TGTGCCAGCAGTGCACGAAATGAAAAACTGTTTTTT.

V and J are TRBV5-4 and TRBJ2-4, with 10 bases aligning to TRBD1. This CDR3 region has 15 residues. Losses at the gene ends were 4 bases for V and 7 bases for J; bases not matched to a gene: 8. Germline CDR1 SGHNT, CDR2 YYREEE (reference sequence). CDR3 in DNA: TGTGCCAGCAGCCTAGGGACAGGGGCTTGGAACATTCAGTACTTC. Amino acids: CASSLGTGAWNIQYF.

J is TRBJ2-3 and V is TRBV12-3 or TRBV12-4; D might be TRBD2 (6 bases). The CDR3 covers 14 residues. The ends were cut back, 6 bases at V and 3 bases at J, with 13 bases in the middle. For the CDR3, the DNA is TGTGCCAGCAGAAAAGCTAGCGTTACAGATACGCAGTATTTT. It yields the protein CASRKASVTDTQYF.

J is TRBJ2-7 and V is TRBV20-1, with D possibly called TRBD1 or TRBD2 (5 bases each). The CDR3 is made up of 12 amino acids. The V end lost 5 bases, the J end lost 4 bases, and 12 bases lay between the germline ends. Per the germline V gene, CDR1 is DFQATT and CDR2 is SNEGSKA (reference sequence). The CDR3 sequence is CSAGLGVYEQYF. The CDR3 DNA reads as TGCAGTGCTGGACTGGGGGTGTACGAGCAGTACTTC.

Here the CDR3 reads CASIWGLGGGELFF. The DNA for the CDR3 is TGTGCCAGCATATGGGGCCTCGGGGGAGGGGAGCTGTTTTTT. V is TRBV6-1 and J is TRBJ2-2; possibly TRBD2 for D (6 bases). V was trimmed by 7 bases and J by 8 bases, leaving 17 bases between them. Germline V lookup: CDR1 MNHNS, CDR2 SASEGT. CDR3 size: 14 residues.

The chain joins TRBV7-6 to TRBJ2-2; unclear D gene. This CDR3 region has 14 residues. V shed 2 bases and J shed 1 base, with 5 bases lying between them. Germline lookup yields CDR1 SGHVS and CDR2 FNYEAQ. CDR3 bases: TGTGCCAGCAGCTTACACAGGAACACCGGGGAGCTGTTTTTT. Translation gives CASSLHRNTGELFF.

This clonotype has a handful of counts. The gene calls are TRBV12-3 or TRBV12-4 and TRBJ2-3; 8 bases line up with TRBD1. The CDR3 totals 16 residues. The ends lost 3 bases at V and 4 bases at J; junction bases unmatched: 9. CDR3: CASSLRDRGRSDTQYF. The CDR3 DNA reads TGTGCCAGCAGTTTGCGTGACAGGGGTAGGTCAGATACGCAGTATTTT.